Shown below are 21 T cell receptor beta chains from a single sample sequenced in a study of T cell clusters in autoimmune cytopenias. TRB was amplified from around 250 ng of peripheral blood genomic DNA per sample. Multiplex touch-down PCR amplified TRB using TRB-A and TRB-B pools in one tube. From the multiplex PCR reads, TCRdb lists one entry per CDR3 protein and no DNA. This listing includes a few thousand distinct CDR3 sequences. The same sample was also used in a study of T cell repertoires in aging, cancer and after chemotherapy.

The sample was peripheral blood. The receptor set was obtained from a human donor in good health.

The CDR3 here is CASSFGQETQYF. The chain uses TRBV5-1 and TRBJ2-5. The CDR3 consists of 12 residues. From germline, CDR1 is SGHRS and CDR2 YFSETQ.

This clonotype is large by frequency. The rearrangement links TRBV29-1 to TRBJ2-2; TCRdb names TRBD2, which stays unverified in the absence of DNA. The CDR3 has 17 amino acids. Germline lookup yields CDR1 SQVTM and CDR2 ANQGSEA. The CDR3 loop is CSVEAEIAGGNTGELFF.

The rearrangement links TRBV6-2 or TRBV6-3 to TRBJ2-2; TCRdb designates TRBD1, a call that cannot be tested without DNA. Germline V gives CDR1 MNHEY, CDR2 SVGEGT. The CDR3 extends over 15 amino acids. The chain's CDR3 is CASREVGQNTGELFF.

This chain uses TRBV10-1 with TRBJ2-1; checking the TCRdb D call of TRBD2 is not possible without DNA. The CDR3 totals 14 residues. CDR1 and CDR2 from the germline V gene are WNHNN and SYGVQD (reference sequence). The CDR3 is CASSGSGGSGEQFF.

The chain uses TRBV7-2 and TRBJ2-5; as DNA is missing, the TRBD2 call by TCRdb cannot be tested. CDR1 is SGHTA, CDR2 FQGNSA, per germline. The CDR3 spans 14 residues. This chain's CDR3 is CASSSPTSRPTQYF.

V gene TRBV11-1 combines with J gene TRBJ2-7; the D call of TRBD1 rests on TCRdb alone, since no DNA is present to check it. Germline CDR1 is SGHAT and CDR2 is FQDESV (reference sequence). The CDR3 has 15 residues. CDR3 amino acids: CASSFSPDREYEQYF. The full variable domain, completed using reference TRBV11-1 and TRBJ2-7, is EAEVAQSPRYKITEKSQAVAFWCDPISGHATLYWYRQILGQGPELLVQFQDESVVDDSQLPKDRFSAERLKGVDSTLKIQPAELGDSAMYLCASSFSPDREYEQYFGPGTRLTVT.

By frequency, this clonotype registers medium-sized (0.01 to 0.1%). The V call is TRBV24-1, the J call TRBJ2-3; the D call from TCRdb, TRBD1, cannot be confirmed without DNA. Germline V gives CDR1 KGHDR, CDR2 SFDVKD. The CDR3 spans 17 residues. CDR3: CATSDPGRGGDTDTQYF.

V usage is TRBV15 and J usage is TRBJ1-6; TCRdb's assignment of TRBD1 cannot be checked, as there is no DNA. The CDR3 totals 15 residues. The germline V gene has CDR1 LNHNV and CDR2 YYDKDF (reference sequence). CDR3 loop: CATSRDRGLDSPLHF.

The chain links TRBV6-1 to TRBJ2-5; TCRdb outputs TRBD1, but without DNA this stays unchecked. The CDR3 sequence is 16 residues long. Germline V gene data show CDR1 as MNHNS and CDR2 as SASEGT. CDR3 in amino acids: CASSEFWTGGEETQYF.

V gene TRBV11-1 combines with J gene TRBJ2-1; lacking DNA, the TRBD2 call made by TCRdb goes unchecked. Looked up from germline, CDR1 is SGHAT and CDR2 is FQDESV (reference sequence). The CDR3 length is 15 residues. The CDR3: CASSLVAGGPDEQFF.

The chain combines TRBV5-6 with TRBJ2-7. This CDR3 comprises 14 residues. The germline V gene has CDR1 SGHDT and CDR2 YYEEEE. The chain's CDR3 is CASNPPGRAYEQYF.

This chain links TRBV6-2 or TRBV6-3 with TRBJ1-6. The CDR3 has 14 residues. CDR1 and CDR2 (germline): MNHEY, SVGEGT. CDR3 in amino acids: CASRRSSYNSPLHF.

The chain joins TRBV6-5 to TRBJ1-6; absent DNA, TCRdb's TRBD1 call cannot be checked. CDR1 and CDR2 (germline): MNHEY, SVGAGI. This CDR3 is built from 18 residues. CDR3: CASSYRGGGGWNTSPLHF.

The rearrangement uses TRBV2 and TRBJ2-4; TCRdb picks TRBD2, but there is no DNA to check that call. Germline CDR1 reads SNHLY; CDR2 reads FYNNEI. CDR3 length: 16 amino acids. CDR3 amino acids: CASSGRGGGYENIQYF.

This clonotype is classed as medium-sized by frequency. The chain employs TRBV29-1 and TRBJ1-1; TCRdb reports TRBD1, a call that lacks DNA to check it against. The CDR3 spans 12 residues. Germline CDR1 is SQVTM and CDR2 is ANQGSEA. The CDR3 is CSVETGTTEAFF.

The chain's CDR3 is CASSSSLGTGQIGELFF. This chain uses TRBV6-2 or TRBV6-3 with TRBJ2-2; TCRdb names TRBD1, which stays unverified in the absence of DNA. CDR1 and CDR2 (germline): MNHEY, SVGEGT. The CDR3 sequence is 17 residues long.

This clonotype is classed as medium-sized by frequency. This chain links TRBV6-5 with TRBJ2-3; the TRBD2 assignment by TCRdb is unverifiable without DNA. The CDR3 covers 17 residues. CDR1 is MNHEY, CDR2 SVGAGI, per germline. The CDR3 is CASSWGLAGDSPDTQYF.

In terms of frequency, this clonotype is medium-sized. This chain links TRBV30 with TRBJ2-7; TCRdb indicates TRBD2, and absent DNA this call remains unverified. Per germline, CDR1 GTSNPN and CDR2 SVGIG (reference sequence). The CDR3 totals 14 residues. CDR3 amino acids: CAWSVDSGSYEQYF.

By frequency, this clonotype is medium-sized. The chain's CDR3 is CSVRDSGSYEQYF. The chain uses TRBV29-1 and TRBJ2-7; the D call of TRBD2 rests on TCRdb alone, since no DNA is present to check it. The CDR3 spans 13 residues. Germline CDR1 is SQVTM and CDR2 is ANQGSEA.

The chain's CDR3 is CAWSGQLYQPQHF. The chain has TRBV30 and TRBJ1-5. This CDR3 has 13 amino acids. Germline loops: CDR1 GTSNPN, CDR2 SVGIG (reference sequence).

This clonotype ranks as medium-sized in terms of frequency. V gene TRBV15 combines with J gene TRBJ2-1; TCRdb's D gene call, TRBD2, goes unchecked for lack of DNA. Germline CDR1 is LNHNV and CDR2 is YYDKDF (reference sequence). The CDR3 spans 15 residues. The CDR3: CATSTGTSGYNEQFF.